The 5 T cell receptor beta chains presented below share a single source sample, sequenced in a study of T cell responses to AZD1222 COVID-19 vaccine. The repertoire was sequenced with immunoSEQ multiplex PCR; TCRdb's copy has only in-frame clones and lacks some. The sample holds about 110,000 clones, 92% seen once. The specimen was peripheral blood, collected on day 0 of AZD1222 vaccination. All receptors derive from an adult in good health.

The CDR3 region has the DNA TGCGCCAGCAGCCAGGGCAGCTACGAGCAGTACTTC. This sequence encodes CASSQGSYEQYF. This chain joins TRBV5-1 and TRBJ2-7; D might be TRBD1 (5 bases). CDR3 length: 12 residues. V dropped 4 bases and J dropped 3 bases, with 8 bases sitting between them. The germline V gene encodes CDR1 SGHRS and CDR2 YFSETQ. The whole variable domain, filled in from reference TRBV5-1 and TRBJ2-7, reads KAGVTQTPRYLIKTRGQQVTLSCSPISGHRSVSWYQQTPGQGLQFLFEYFSETQRNKGNFPGRFSGRQFSNSRSEMNVSTLELGDSALYLCASSQGSYEQYFGPGTRLTVT.

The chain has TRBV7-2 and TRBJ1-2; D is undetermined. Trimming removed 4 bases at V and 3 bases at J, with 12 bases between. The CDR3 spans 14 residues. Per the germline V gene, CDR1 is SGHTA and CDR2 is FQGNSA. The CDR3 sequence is CASSSLMVDYGYTF. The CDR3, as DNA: TGTGCCAGCAGCTCGCTCATGGTCGACTATGGCTACACCTTC.

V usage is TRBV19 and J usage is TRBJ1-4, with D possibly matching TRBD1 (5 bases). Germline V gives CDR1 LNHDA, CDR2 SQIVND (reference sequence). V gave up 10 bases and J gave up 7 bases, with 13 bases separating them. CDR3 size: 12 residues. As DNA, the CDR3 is TGTGCCATATCGGGGCGGGGTGAAAAACTGTTTTTT. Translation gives CAISGRGEKLFF.

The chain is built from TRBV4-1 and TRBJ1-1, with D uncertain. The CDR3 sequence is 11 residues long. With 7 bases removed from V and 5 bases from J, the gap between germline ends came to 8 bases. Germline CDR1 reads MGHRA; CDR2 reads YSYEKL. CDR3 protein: CASMRRTEAFF. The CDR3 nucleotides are TGCGCCAGCATGAGACGGACTGAAGCTTTCTTT.

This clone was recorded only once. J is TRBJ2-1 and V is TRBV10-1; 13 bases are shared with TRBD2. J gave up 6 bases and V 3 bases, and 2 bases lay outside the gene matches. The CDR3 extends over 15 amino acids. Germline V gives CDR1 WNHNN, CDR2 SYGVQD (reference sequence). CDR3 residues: CASSDGTSGANEQFF. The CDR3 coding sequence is TGCGCCAGCAGTGATGGGACTAGCGGGGCCAATGAGCAGTTCTTC.